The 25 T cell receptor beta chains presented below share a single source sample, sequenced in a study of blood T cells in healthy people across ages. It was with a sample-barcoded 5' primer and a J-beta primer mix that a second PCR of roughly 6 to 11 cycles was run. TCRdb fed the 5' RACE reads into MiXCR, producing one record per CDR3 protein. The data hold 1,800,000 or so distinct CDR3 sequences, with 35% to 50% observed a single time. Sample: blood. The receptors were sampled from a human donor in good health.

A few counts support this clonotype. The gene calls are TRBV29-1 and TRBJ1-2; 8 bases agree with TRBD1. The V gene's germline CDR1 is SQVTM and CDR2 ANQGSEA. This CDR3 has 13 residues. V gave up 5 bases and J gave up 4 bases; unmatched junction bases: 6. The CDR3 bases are TGCAGCGTTCGTCCAGGGGGCGTCTATGGCTACACCTTC. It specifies CSVRPGGVYGYTF.

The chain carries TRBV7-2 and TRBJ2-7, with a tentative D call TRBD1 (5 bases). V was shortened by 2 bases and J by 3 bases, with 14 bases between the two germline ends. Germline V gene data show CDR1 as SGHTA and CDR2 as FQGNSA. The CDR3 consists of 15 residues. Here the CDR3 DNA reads TGTGCCAGCAGCTTAAAGGGGCAGTCGCACTACGAGCAGTACTTC. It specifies CASSLKGQSHYEQYF.

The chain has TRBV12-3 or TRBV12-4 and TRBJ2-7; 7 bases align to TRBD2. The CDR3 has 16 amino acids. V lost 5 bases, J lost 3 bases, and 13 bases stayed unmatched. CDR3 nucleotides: TGTGCCAGCAGTCGGTACGGGGGGATGGCTTTCTACGAGCAGTACTTC. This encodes CASSRYGGMAFYEQYF.

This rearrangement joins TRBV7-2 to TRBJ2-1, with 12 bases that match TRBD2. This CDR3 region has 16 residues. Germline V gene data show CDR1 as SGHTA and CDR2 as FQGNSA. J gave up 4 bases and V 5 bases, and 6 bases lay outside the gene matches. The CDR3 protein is CASSPRLAGDYNEQFF. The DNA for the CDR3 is TGTGCCAGCAGCCCTAGACTAGCGGGGGATTACAATGAGCAGTTCTTC. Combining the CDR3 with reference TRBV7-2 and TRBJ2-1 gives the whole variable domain GAGVSQSPSNKVTEKGKDVELRCDPISGHTALYWYRQSLGQGLEFLIYFQGNSAPDKSGLPSDRFSAERTGGSVSTLTIQRTQQEDSAVYLCASSPRLAGDYNEQFFGPGTRLTVL.

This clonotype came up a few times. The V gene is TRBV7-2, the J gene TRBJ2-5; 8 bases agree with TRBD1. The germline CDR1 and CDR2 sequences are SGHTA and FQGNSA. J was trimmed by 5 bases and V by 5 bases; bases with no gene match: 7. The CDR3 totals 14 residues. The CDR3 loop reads CASSIDRGLETQYF. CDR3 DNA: TGTGCCAGCAGCATCGACAGGGGCCTGGAGACCCAGTACTTC.

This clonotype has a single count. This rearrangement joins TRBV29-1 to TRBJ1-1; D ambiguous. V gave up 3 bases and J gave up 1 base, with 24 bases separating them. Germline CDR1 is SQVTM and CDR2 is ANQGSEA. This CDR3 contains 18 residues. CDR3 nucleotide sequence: TGCAGCGTTGAGGTTTGGGTGGGTCGGACGGGAACGAACACTGAAGCTTTCTTT. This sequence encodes CSVEVWVGRTGTNTEAFF.

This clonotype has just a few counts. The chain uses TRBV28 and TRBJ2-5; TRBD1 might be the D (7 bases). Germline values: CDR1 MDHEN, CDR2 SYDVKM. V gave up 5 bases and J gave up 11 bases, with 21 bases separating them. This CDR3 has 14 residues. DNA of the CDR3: TGTGCCAGCAGTCTCCGGGACAGACAACGGGAGCAGTACTTC. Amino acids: CASSLRDRQREQYF. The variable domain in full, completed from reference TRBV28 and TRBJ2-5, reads DVKVTQSSRYLVKRTGEKVFLECVQDMDHENMFWYRQDPGLGLRLIYFSYDVKMKEKGDIPEGYSVSREKKERFSLILESASTNQTSMYLCASSLRDRQREQYFGPGTRLLVL.

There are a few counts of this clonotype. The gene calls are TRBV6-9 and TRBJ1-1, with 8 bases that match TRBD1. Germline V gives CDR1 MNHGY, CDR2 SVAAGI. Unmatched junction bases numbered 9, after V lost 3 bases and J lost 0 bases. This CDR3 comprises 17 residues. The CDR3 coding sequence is TGTGCCAGCAGTTACCCCAGGACAGGGATCCTGAACACTGAAGCTTTCTTT. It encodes CASSYPRTGILNTEAFF.

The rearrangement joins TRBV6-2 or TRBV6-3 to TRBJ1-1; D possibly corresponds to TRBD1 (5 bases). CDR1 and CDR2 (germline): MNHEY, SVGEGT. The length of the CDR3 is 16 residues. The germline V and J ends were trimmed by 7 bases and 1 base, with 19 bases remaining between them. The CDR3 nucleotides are TGTGCCAGCAAAGGGGCAGGCGCCCCTCAGAACACTGAAGCTTTCTTT. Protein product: CASKGAGAPQNTEAFF.

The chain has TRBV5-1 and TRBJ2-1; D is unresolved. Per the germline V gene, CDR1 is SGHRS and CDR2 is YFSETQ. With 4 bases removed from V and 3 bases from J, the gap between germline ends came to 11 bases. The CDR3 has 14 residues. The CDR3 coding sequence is TGCGCCAGCAGCCCCCCTGATTACTACAATGAGCAGTTCTTC. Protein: CASSPPDYYNEQFF.

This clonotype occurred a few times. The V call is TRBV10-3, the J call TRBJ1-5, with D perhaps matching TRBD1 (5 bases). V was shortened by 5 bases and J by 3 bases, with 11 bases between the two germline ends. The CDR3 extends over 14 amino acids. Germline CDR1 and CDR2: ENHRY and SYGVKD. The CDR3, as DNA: TGTGCCATCAGTACTACAGGTCCCAATCAGCCCCAGCATTTT. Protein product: CAISTTGPNQPQHF.

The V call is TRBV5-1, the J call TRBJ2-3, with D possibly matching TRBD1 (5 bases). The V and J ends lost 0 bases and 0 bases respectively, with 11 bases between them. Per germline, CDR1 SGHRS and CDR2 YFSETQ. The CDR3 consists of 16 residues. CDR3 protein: CASSLEGLISTDTQYF. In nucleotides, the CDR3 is TGCGCCAGCAGCTTGGAGGGGTTAATTAGCACAGATACGCAGTATTTT.

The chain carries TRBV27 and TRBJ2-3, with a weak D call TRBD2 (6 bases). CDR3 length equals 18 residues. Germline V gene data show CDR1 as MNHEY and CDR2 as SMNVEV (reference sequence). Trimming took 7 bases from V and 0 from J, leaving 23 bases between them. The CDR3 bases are TGTGCCAGCACCGAGGGGCGGGGACCACCCTTTAGCACAGATACGCAGTATTTT. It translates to CASTEGRGPPFSTDTQYF.

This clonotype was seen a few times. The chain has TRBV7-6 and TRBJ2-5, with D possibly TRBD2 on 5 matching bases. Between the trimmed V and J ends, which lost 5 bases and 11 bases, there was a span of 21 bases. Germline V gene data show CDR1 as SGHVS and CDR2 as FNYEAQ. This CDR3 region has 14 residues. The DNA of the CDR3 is TGTGCCAGCAGCCGCCTAAAGGAGCCCGGGGAGCAGTACTTC. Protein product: CASSRLKEPGEQYF.

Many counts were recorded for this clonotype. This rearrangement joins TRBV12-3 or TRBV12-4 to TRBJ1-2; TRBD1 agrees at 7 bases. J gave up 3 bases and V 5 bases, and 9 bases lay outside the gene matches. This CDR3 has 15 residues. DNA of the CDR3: TGTGCCAGCAGTGGACAGGCCCTGGATTACTATGGCTACACCTTC. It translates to CASSGQALDYYGYTF.

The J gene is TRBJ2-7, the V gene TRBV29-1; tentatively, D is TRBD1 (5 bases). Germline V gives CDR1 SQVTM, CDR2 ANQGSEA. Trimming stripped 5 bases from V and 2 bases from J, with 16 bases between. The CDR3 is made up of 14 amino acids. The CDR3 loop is CSVQLIGQPYEQYF. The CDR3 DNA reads TGCAGCGTTCAGCTAATCGGACAACCCTACGAGCAGTACTTC.

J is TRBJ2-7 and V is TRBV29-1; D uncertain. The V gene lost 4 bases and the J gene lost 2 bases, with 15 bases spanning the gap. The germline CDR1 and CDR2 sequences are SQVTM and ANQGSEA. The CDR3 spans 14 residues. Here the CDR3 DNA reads TGCAGCGTTGTTCGGGCAGGACCCCCCTACGAGCAGTACTTC. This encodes CSVVRAGPPYEQYF.

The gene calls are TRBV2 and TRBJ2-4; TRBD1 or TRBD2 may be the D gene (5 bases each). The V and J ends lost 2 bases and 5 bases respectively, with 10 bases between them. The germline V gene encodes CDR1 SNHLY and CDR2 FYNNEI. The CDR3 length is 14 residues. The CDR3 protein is CASSEIQGQNIQYF. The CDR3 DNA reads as TGTGCCAGCAGTGAAATCCAGGGACAAAACATTCAGTACTTC.

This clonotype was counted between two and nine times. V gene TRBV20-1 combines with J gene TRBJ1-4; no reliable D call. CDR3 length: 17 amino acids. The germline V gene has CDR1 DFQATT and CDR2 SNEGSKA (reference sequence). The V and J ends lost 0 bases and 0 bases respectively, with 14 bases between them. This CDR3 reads CSARDTVDGATNEKLFF. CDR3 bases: TGCAGTGCTAGAGACACCGTCGACGGTGCAACTAATGAAAAACTGTTTTTT.

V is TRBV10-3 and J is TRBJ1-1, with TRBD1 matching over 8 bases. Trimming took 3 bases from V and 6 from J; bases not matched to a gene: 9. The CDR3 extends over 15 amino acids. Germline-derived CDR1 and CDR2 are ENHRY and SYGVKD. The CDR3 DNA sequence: TGTGCCATCAGTGACCGGGGACAGGCTGGCGCTGAAGCTTTCTTT. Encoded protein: CAISDRGQAGAEAFF.

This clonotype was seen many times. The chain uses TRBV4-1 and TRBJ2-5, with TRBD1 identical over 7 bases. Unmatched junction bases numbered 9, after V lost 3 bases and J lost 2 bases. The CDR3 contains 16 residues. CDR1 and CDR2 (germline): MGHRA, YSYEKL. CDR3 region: CASSQGSGGLQETQYF. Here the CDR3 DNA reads TGCGCCAGCAGCCAGGGTTCAGGGGGTTTACAAGAGACCCAGTACTTC.

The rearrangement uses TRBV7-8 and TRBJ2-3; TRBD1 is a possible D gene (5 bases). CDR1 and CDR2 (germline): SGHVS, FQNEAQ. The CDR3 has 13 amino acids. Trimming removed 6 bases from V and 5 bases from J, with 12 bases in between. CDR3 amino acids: CASRVGRGDTQYF. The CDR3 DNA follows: TGTGCCAGCAGGGTCGGAAGGGGAGATACGCAGTATTTT.

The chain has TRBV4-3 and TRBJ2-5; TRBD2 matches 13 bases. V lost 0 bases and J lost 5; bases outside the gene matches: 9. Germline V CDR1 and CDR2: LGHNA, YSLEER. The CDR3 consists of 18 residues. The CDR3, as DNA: TGCGCCAGCAGCCAAGAACTAGCGGGGGGGCCGGATTCTGAGACCCAGTACTTC. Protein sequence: CASSQELAGGPDSETQYF.

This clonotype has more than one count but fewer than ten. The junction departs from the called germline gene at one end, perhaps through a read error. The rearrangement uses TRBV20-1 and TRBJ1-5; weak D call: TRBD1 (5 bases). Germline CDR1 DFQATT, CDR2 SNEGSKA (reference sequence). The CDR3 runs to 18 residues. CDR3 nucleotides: TGCAGTGCGAGAGGGGCTACAGAGGGATTTGATTTTAATCAGCCCCAGCATTTT. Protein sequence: CSARGATEGFDFNQPQHF.

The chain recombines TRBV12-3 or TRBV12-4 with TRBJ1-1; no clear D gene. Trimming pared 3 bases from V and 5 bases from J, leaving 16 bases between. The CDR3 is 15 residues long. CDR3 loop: CASSFGPLAWTEAFF. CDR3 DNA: TGTGCCAGCAGTTTCGGGCCTTTGGCGTGGACTGAAGCTTTCTTT.